Each of the 25 T cell receptor beta chains below was sequenced from the same sample in a study of response to subunit inactivated influenza vaccine. Each CDR3 protein gets one entry after TCRdb re-called the RT-PCR reads with MiXCR. The data show approximately 520,000 distinct CDR3 sequences, approximately 15% seen once. The starting material was CD4+ T cells sorted from PBMCs, obtained less than 25 months after vaccination. These receptor sequences come from a man between 50 and 75 years old who received an inactivated influenza vaccine.

In this sample, this clonotype turned up many times. The chain carries TRBV5-1 and TRBJ2-3; 11 bases fit TRBD2. CDR1 is SGHRS, CDR2 YFSETQ, per germline. V was clipped by 2 bases and J by 6 bases; unmatched bases: 11. The CDR3 is made up of 17 amino acids. CDR3 region: CASSFGLAGISGDTQYF. The CDR3 DNA reads TGCGCCAGCAGCTTCGGACTAGCGGGTATATCCGGGGATACGCAGTATTTT. The variable domain in full, completed from reference TRBV5-1 and TRBJ2-3, reads KAGVTQTPRYLIKTRGQQVTLSCSPISGHRSVSWYQQTPGQGLQFLFEYFSETQRNKGNFPGRFSGRQFSNSRSEMNVSTLELGDSALYLCASSFGLAGISGDTQYFGPGTRLTVL.

This clonotype was seen a few times. V gene TRBV20-1 combines with J gene TRBJ1-4; possibly TRBD1 for D (5 bases). V was shortened by 3 bases and J by 7 bases, with 21 bases between the two germline ends. Germline values: CDR1 DFQATT, CDR2 SNEGSKA (reference sequence). The CDR3 consists of 16 residues. The CDR3 loop reads CSASRLRGRAGEKLFF. CDR3 nucleotide sequence: TGCAGTGCTAGCCGCTTGAGGGGCAGGGCAGGTGAAAAACTGTTTTTT.

Many counts were recorded for this clonotype. The chain combines TRBV4-3 with TRBJ2-3; D not certain. From germline, CDR1 is LGHNA and CDR2 YSLEER. This CDR3 contains 14 residues. Trimming shortened V by 1 base and J by 0 bases, and 5 bases separated the two germline ends. CDR3 sequence reads: CASSQGSSTDTQYF. CDR3 coding DNA: TGCGCCAGCAGCCAAGGATCCAGCACAGATACGCAGTATTTT.

This clonotype was seen many times. The J gene is TRBJ2-3, the V gene TRBV5-1; D perhaps matches TRBD1 (6 bases). Between the trimmed V and J ends, which lost 5 bases and 4 bases, there was a span of 8 bases. CDR1 SGHRS and CDR2 YFSETQ come from the germline V gene. CDR3 length: 12 amino acids. This CDR3 is CASSYRADTQYF. The CDR3 region has the DNA TGCGCCAGCAGTTACAGGGCAGATACGCAGTATTTT.

In the case of this clonotype: The junction departs from the called germline gene at one end, perhaps through a read error. The chain couples TRBV12-3 or TRBV12-4 to TRBJ2-1; tentatively, D is TRBD2 (5 bases). CDR3 length equals 16 residues. Here the CDR3 reads CASTLRASFSYNEQFF. In DNA form, the CDR3 reads TGTGCCAGCACTTTACGGGCTAGCTTTTCCTACAATGAGCAGTTCTTC.

The chain recombines TRBV27 with TRBJ2-1; TRBD2 aligns across 7 bases. The ends lost 8 bases at V and 8 bases at J; junction bases unmatched: 9. Germline-derived CDR1 and CDR2 are MNHEY and SMNVEV (reference sequence). The CDR3 consists of 13 residues. CDR3 nucleotides: TGTGCCAGCCGCCAAGGGCGGGAGCATGAGCAGTTCTTC. It encodes CASRQGREHEQFF.

This clonotype was recorded many times. This sequence joins TRBV24-1 and TRBJ2-1, with 7 bases matching TRBD2. Trimming at V came to 4 bases and at J to 9 bases, leaving 14 bases not matched to a gene. The germline V gene encodes CDR1 KGHDR and CDR2 SFDVKD. The CDR3 length is 16 residues. CDR3 coding DNA: TGTGCCACCAGTGACCCATCGGCGGGAGTCGTAGGTGAGCAGTTCTTC. Residues: CATSDPSAGVVGEQFF.

This clonotype turned up a few times. The chain recombines TRBV7-3 with TRBJ1-1; D might be TRBD1 (6 bases). This CDR3 has 15 amino acids. Germline CDR1 reads SGHTA; CDR2 reads FQGTGA. The V end was cut by 0 bases, the J end by 1 base, with 9 bases between. CDR3 sequence (DNA): TGTGCCAGCAGCTTAACGCAGGGGAGGAACACTGAAGCTTTCTTT. This encodes CASSLTQGRNTEAFF.

This clonotype has a handful of counts. The rearrangement joins TRBV6-5 to TRBJ1-1, with D perhaps matching TRBD1 (5 bases). The CDR3 extends over 13 amino acids. The germline V and J ends were trimmed by 2 bases and 4 bases, with 8 bases remaining between them. CDR1 and CDR2 (germline): MNHEY, SVGAGI. The CDR3 DNA reads TGTGCCAGCAGTTACAGGGGCGTCACTGAAGCTTTCTTT. This codes for CASSYRGVTEAFF.

The V and J genes are TRBV5-6 and TRBJ2-1, with a possible D match to TRBD2 (6 bases). V lost 1 base and J 6 bases, leaving 20 bases between the germline ends. Germline lookup yields CDR1 SGHDT and CDR2 YYEEEE. The CDR3 length is 17 residues. The CDR3 reads CASSLKRALGLINEQFF. Here the CDR3 DNA reads TGTGCCAGCAGCTTGAAGCGGGCCTTGGGGCTGATCAATGAGCAGTTCTTC. The whole variable domain, filled in from reference TRBV5-6 and TRBJ2-1, reads DAGVTQSPTHLIKTRGQQVTLRCSPKSGHDTVSWYQQALGQGPQFIFQYYEEEERQRGNFPDRFSGHQFPNYSSELNVNALLLGDSALYLCASSLKRALGLINEQFFGPGTRLTVL.

The rearrangement joins TRBV19 to TRBJ2-3; a possible D gene is TRBD2 (6 bases). CDR1 LNHDA and CDR2 SQIVND come from the germline V gene (reference sequence). There are 16 residues in the CDR3. V dropped 9 bases and J dropped 0 bases, with 19 bases sitting between them. In nucleotides, the CDR3 is TGTGCCAGGCATTGGTCGGAGGGCACTAGCACAGATACGCAGTATTTT. Its protein product is CARHWSEGTSTDTQYF.

V and J are TRBV20-1 and TRBJ2-2, with D tentatively TRBD1 or TRBD2 (5 bases each). The CDR3 covers 13 residues. Trimming stripped 4 bases from V and 6 bases from J, with 12 bases between. Germline CDR1 reads DFQATT; CDR2 reads SNEGSKA (reference sequence). The CDR3 loop reads CSATPGSAGELFF. CDR3 nucleotides: TGCAGTGCTACCCCAGGGAGTGCCGGGGAGCTGTTTTTT.

This chain uses TRBV5-5 with TRBJ2-3; a possible D gene is TRBD2 (5 bases). Per the germline V gene, CDR1 is SGHKS and CDR2 is YYEKEE (reference sequence). With 0 bases removed from V and 10 bases from J, the gap between germline ends came to 12 bases. The CDR3 loop spans 13 amino acids. Written as DNA, the CDR3 is TGTGCCAGCAGCTTGGGGGTACTAGAAGCGCAGTATTTT. This gives the protein CASSLGVLEAQYF. Full variable domain (outside the CDR3, taken from reference TRBV5-5 and TRBJ2-3): DAGVTQSPTHLIKTRGQQVTLRCSPISGHKSVSWYQQVLGQGPQFIFQYYEKEERGRGNFPDRFSARQFPNYSSELNVNALLLGDSALYLCASSLGVLEAQYFGPGTRLTVL.

This chain uses TRBV4-2 with TRBJ2-5, with D tentatively TRBD1 or TRBD2 (6 bases each). The V end lost 1 base, the J end lost 5 bases, and 20 bases lay between the germline ends. Germline loops: CDR1 LGHNA, CDR2 YNFKEQ. This CDR3 spans 17 amino acids. In DNA, the CDR3 is TGTGCCAGCAGCCAAGCGGCCGGGGGCGCTGGCACGGAGACCCAGTACTTC. As protein: CASSQAAGGAGTETQYF.

This clonotype was seen a few times. The genes are TRBV9 and TRBJ2-2; D gene unclear. Trimming left V 1 base short and J 1 base short, with 8 bases between. The V gene's germline CDR1 is SGDLS and CDR2 YYNGEE. The CDR3 contains 15 residues. The CDR3 reads CASSVSGRNTGELFF. The CDR3 nucleotides read TGTGCCAGCAGCGTATCAGGAAGGAACACCGGGGAGCTGTTTTTT.

This clonotype occurred a few times. The CDR3 loop reads CASSLGLGGEKLFF. CDR3 DNA: TGTGCCAGCAGCCTGGGACTCGGTGGGGAAAAACTGTTTTTT. The V and J genes are TRBV11-2 and TRBJ1-4, with D tentatively TRBD1 (5 bases). Trimming stripped 5 bases from V and 8 bases from J, with 15 bases between. Germline CDR1 SGHAT, CDR2 FQNNGV. The CDR3 loop spans 14 amino acids.

This clonotype was picked up a small number of times. This chain uses TRBV6-2 or TRBV6-3 with TRBJ2-7, with a weak D call TRBD2 (6 bases). Germline V gene data show CDR1 as MNHEY and CDR2 as SVGEGT. The V and J ends lost 5 bases and 2 bases respectively, with 13 bases between them. The CDR3 spans 14 residues. CDR3 DNA sequence: TGTGCCAGCAGTGCGGGACGGTACGCCTACGAGCAGTACTTC. Amino acids: CASSAGRYAYEQYF.

This clonotype showed up just a few times. The J gene is TRBJ2-1, the V gene TRBV20-1; D may be TRBD1 or TRBD2 (5 bases each). Germline CDR1 is DFQATT and CDR2 is SNEGSKA (reference sequence). This CDR3 is built from 14 residues. The V end lost 6 bases, the J end lost 4 bases, and 16 bases lay between the germline ends. CDR3 protein: CSAPSFGAYNEQFF. The CDR3 nucleotides are TGCAGTGCCCCCTCTTTCGGGGCGTACAATGAGCAGTTCTTC.

This clonotype was seen a handful of times. CDR3 sequence (DNA): TGTGCCAGCAGGAATATACAGGGTTTGACATCTTCCTACGAGCAGTACTTC. It encodes CASRNIQGLTSSYEQYF. The chain employs TRBV6-1 and TRBJ2-7; D may be TRBD1 (6 bases). Germline V gene sequence: CDR1 MNHNS, CDR2 SASEGT. CDR3 size: 17 residues. V was trimmed by 6 bases and J by 1 base, leaving 22 bases between them.

This clonotype was seen repeatedly, ten times or more. The J gene is TRBJ1-1, the V gene TRBV5-1; possibly TRBD1 for D (5 bases). V lost 0 bases and J lost 5, with 14 bases in between. Germline V gene lookup returns CDR1 SGHRS and CDR2 YFSETQ. CDR3 length equals 15 residues. CDR3 in DNA: TGCGCCAGCAGCTTGGGGCAGGGTGGAGGGACTGAAGCTTTCTTT. Its translation is CASSLGQGGGTEAFF. The full variable domain, its missing parts supplied by reference TRBV5-1 and TRBJ1-1, is KAGVTQTPRYLIKTRGQQVTLSCSPISGHRSVSWYQQTPGQGLQFLFEYFSETQRNKGNFPGRFSGRQFSNSRSEMNVSTLELGDSALYLCASSLGQGGGTEAFFGQGTRLTVV.

This clonotype appeared a few times. The V and J genes are TRBV12-3 or TRBV12-4 and TRBJ1-6; possible D gene TRBD1, 6 bases. The germline V and J ends were trimmed by 6 bases and 7 bases, with 16 bases remaining between them. The CDR3 has 15 amino acids. CDR3 nucleotides: TGTGCCAGCAGCAGGTCCAGGGGTATCAATTCACCCCTCCACTTT. Its translation: CASSRSRGINSPLHF.

The J gene is TRBJ2-1, the V gene TRBV10-3; 13 bases line up with TRBD2. J lost 0 bases, V lost 4 bases, and 6 bases had no gene match. Germline CDR1 and CDR2: ENHRY and SYGVKD. The CDR3 consists of 18 residues. CDR3 in amino acids: CAISVGTSGVLSYNEQFF. In DNA, the CDR3 is TGTGCCATCAGTGTGGGGACTAGCGGGGTCCTCTCCTACAATGAGCAGTTCTTC.

The chain combines TRBV12-3 or TRBV12-4 with TRBJ2-1; TRBD2 aligns across 11 bases. After removal of 6 bases from V and 8 bases from J, the junction contained 9 bases not matched to a gene. The length of the CDR3 is 15 residues. For the CDR3, the DNA is TGTGCCAGCAGCATTAGCGGGGGGGCCTCTCATGAGCAGTTCTTC. Translated: CASSISGGASHEQFF.

The V and J genes are TRBV10-3 and TRBJ2-5; D is unresolved. The germline V and J ends were trimmed by 2 bases and 0 bases, with 7 bases remaining between them. The CDR3 consists of 14 residues. Germline V gene data show CDR1 as ENHRY and CDR2 as SYGVKD. This CDR3 is CAISETQYQETQYF. The CDR3 bases are TGTGCCATCAGTGAGACTCAGTACCAAGAGACCCAGTACTTC.

This clonotype was picked up many times. The J gene is TRBJ1-5, the V gene TRBV6-5, with 8 bases aligning to TRBD1. The V and J ends lost 4 bases and 4 bases, in that order; junction bases with no gene match: 3. CDR1 and CDR2 from the germline V gene are MNHEY and SVGAGI. CDR3 length: 14 amino acids. The CDR3, as DNA: TGTGCCAGCAGTTTCGGACAGGGTAATCAGCCCCAGCATTTT. It is translated as CASSFGQGNQPQHF.